This T cell receptor (beta chain) was recorded in a study of tumor-infiltrating lymphocytes in primary liver carcinoma. Across the whole study: Roughly 3.65 to 7.5 million productive TCRbeta reads came from each sample, comparable across tissue types. Study-level results: Unsorted bulk sampling ruled out any CD4+ versus CD8+ repertoire comparison. The study found a significantly higher top-250-clone fraction in tumors than in blood (p = 0.039).

About this clonotype itself: Antigen unknown. At one end, the junction sequence differs from germline, possibly due to a read error.

Blood RNA came from unsorted whole blood; germline DNA was also extracted. HBV chronically infected the treatment-naive patients. With 500 ng total RNA as template and a constant-region primer, TCR beta cDNA was made. Nested multiplex PCR, run for three rounds with slightly modified ARM-PCR, yielded TCR beta libraries. TRBV1-TRBV30 forward primers and a C-beta reverse primer were used in the first two PCR rounds, which each ran for approximately 10 cycles. TCRdb itself ran the multiplex PCR reads through MiXCR, one entry per CDR3 protein. The table includes fewer than 350,000 distinct CDR3 sequences, about 60% detected once. There are 13 residues in the CDR3.

The gene calls are TRBV12-3 or TRBV12-4 and TRBJ2-2; TRBD1 or TRBD2 may be the D gene (5 bases each). Material for sequencing was peripheral blood. The receptor was derived from a man aged 35-49 years with primary liver carcinoma and hepatitis B virus infection. CDR3 sequence (DNA): TGTGTCAGCAGTTATAGACAGTTTGGGGAGATGTTTTTT. Residues: CVSSYRQFGEMFF.